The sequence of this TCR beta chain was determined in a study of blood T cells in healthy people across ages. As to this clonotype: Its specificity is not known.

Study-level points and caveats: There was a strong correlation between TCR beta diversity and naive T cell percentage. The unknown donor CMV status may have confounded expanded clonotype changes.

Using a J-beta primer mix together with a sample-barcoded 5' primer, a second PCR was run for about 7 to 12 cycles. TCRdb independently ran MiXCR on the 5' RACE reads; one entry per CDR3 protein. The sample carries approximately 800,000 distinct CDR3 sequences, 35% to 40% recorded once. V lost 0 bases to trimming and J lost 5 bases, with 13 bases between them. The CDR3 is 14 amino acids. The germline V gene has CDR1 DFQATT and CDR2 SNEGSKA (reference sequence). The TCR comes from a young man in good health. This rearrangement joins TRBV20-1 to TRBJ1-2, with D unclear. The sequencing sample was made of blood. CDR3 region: CSARDEGRRYGYTF. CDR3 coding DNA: TGCAGTGCTAGAGATGAAGGCAGGCGATATGGCTACACCTTC.